Listed below are T cell receptor beta chains from one sample, sequenced in a study of cytomegalovirus exposure and HLA in healthy donors. Profiled with immunoSEQ multiplex PCR; TCRdb holds only in-frame clones, not every one. Of more than 110,000 clones listed, around 79% are singletons. Sequencing was done on a sample of PBMCs. Source of these receptors: a male donor in good health and CMV-seronegative. Each CDR3 is given with its conserved first and last residue. D genes are given only for firm matches. Not every row has a clone size; where given, it reads once, few, many or a size class.

d_gene	v_gene	j_gene	abundance	CDR3aa	CDR3nt
-	TRBV6-5	TRBJ1-1	-	CASSRPGTEAFF	TGTGCCAGCAGTCGCCCCGGGACTGAAGCTTTCTTT
TRBD1	TRBV7-9	TRBJ2-1	-	CASSLFRGRGNEQFF	TGTGCCAGCAGCTTATTCAGGGGGCGAGGCAATGAGCAGTTCTTC
TRBD1	TRBV27	TRBJ2-5	-	CASWDRARGSQYF	TGTGCCAGCTGGGACAGGGCACGAGGTTCCCAGTACTTC
TRBD2	TRBV4-1	TRBJ2-2	-	CASSLQGSSGRTGELFF	TGCGCCAGCAGCCTCCAGGGGTCTAGCGGGAGGACCGGGGAGCTGTTTTTT
-	TRBV7-9	TRBJ1-2	-	CASRPGPGGVNYGYTF	TGTGCCAGCAGGCCGGGCCCGGGAGGGGTTAACTATGGCTACACCTTC
-	TRBV2	TRBJ1-5	-	CASSVGAASNQPQHF	TGTGCCAGCAGTGTGGGGGCAGCTAGCAATCAGCCCCAGCATTTT
TRBD2	TRBV4-1	TRBJ2-3	-	CASSQPSGRAQSDTQYF	TGCGCCAGCAGCCAACCAAGCGGGAGGGCCCAGTCAGATACGCAGTATTTT
-	TRBV7-2	TRBJ2-2	-	CASNQPVNTGELFF	TGTGCCAGCAACCAACCGGTGAACACCGGGGAGCTGTTTTTT
-	TRBV5-6	TRBJ2-1	-	CASRRESSYNEQFF	TGTGCCAGCCGCCGGGAGAGCTCCTACAATGAGCAGTTCTTC
TRBD1	TRBV6-6	TRBJ2-7	-	CASSYPGTGRGYEQYF	TGTGCCAGCAGTTACCCCGGGACAGGGAGGGGATACGAGCAGTACTTC
TRBD2	TRBV18	TRBJ2-5	-	CASSPRRDGTSGRISQETQYF	TGTGCCAGCTCACCACGGCGTGACGGGACTAGCGGGAGGATCTCCCAAGAGACCCAGTACTTC
TRBD1	TRBV6-1	TRBJ2-7	few	CAISSGGTSSYEQYF	TGTGCCATCAGTTCAGGGGGCACGAGCTCCTACGAGCAGTACTTC
TRBD1	TRBV27	TRBJ2-4	-	CASIPQGAVSQNIQYF	TGTGCCAGCATTCCCCAGGGGGCGGTTTCGCAAAACATTCAGTACTTC
-	TRBV10-2	TRBJ2-3	-	CASNELGGMADTQYF	TGCGCCAGCAATGAGTTGGGGGGAATGGCAGATACGCAGTATTTT
-	TRBV2	TRBJ1-4	-	CASSEGQVNEKLFF	TGTGCCAGCAGTGAAGGACAGGTTAATGAAAAACTGTTTTTT
TRBD1	TRBV5-4	TRBJ2-5	-	CASSADRGQETQYF	TGTGCCAGCAGCGCAGACAGGGGGCAAGAGACCCAGTACTTC
-	TRBV2	TRBJ1-1	few	CASSPTDVNTEAFF	TGTGCCAGCAGCCCGACAGATGTGAACACTGAAGCTTTCTTT
-	TRBV9	TRBJ2-6	-	CASRAGGSGANVLTF	TGTGCCAGCAGGGCCGGGGGTTCTGGGGCCAACGTCCTGACTTTC
TRBD2	TRBV6-5	TRBJ2-1	-	CASSYSIGTSVNEQFF	TGTGCCAGCAGTTACTCGATTGGGACTAGCGTCAATGAGCAGTTCTTC
-	TRBV13	TRBJ1-2	-	CASSLLAGGSDGYTF	TGTGCCAGCAGCTTACTGGCAGGAGGATCGGATGGCTACACCTTC
-	TRBV19	TRBJ1-5	few	CASSSFNQGGLQPQHF	TGTGCCAGTAGCAGTTTTAACCAGGGAGGGCTTCAGCCCCAGCATTTT
-	TRBV5-1	TRBJ1-5	-	CASSLDAGETQPQHF	TGCGCCAGCAGCTTGGATGCGGGGGAGACTCAGCCCCAGCATTTT
TRBD1	TRBV6-1	TRBJ2-5	-	CASSEGAGGGLGTQYF	TGTGCCAGCAGTGAAGGGGCAGGGGGTGGTCTAGGGACCCAGTACTTC
TRBD1	TRBV5-1	TRBJ1-5	-	CASSLGTGGNQPQHF	TGCGCCAGCAGCTTAGGGACAGGGGGCAATCAGCCCCAGCATTTT
TRBD1	TRBV7-9	TRBJ2-3	-	CASSLGTGGNTQYF	TGTGCCAGCAGCTTAGGGACAGGGGGCAATACGCAGTATTTT
TRBD2	TRBV5-6	TRBJ2-2	few	CASSSGLADSTGELFF	TGTGCCAGCAGCTCCGGACTAGCTGATAGCACCGGGGAGCTGTTTTTT
-	TRBV7-2	TRBJ2-1	-	CASSFNPLGSEQFF	TGTGCCAGCAGCTTCAACCCACTAGGATCTGAGCAGTTCTTC
-	TRBV5-4	TRBJ2-3	-	CASSFLRVDTQYF	TGTGCCAGCAGCTTTCTTCGGGTAGATACGCAGTATTTT
-	TRBV9	TRBJ2-1	-	CASSVEIRQVAYNEQFF	TGTGCCAGCAGCGTGGAGATTAGACAGGTTGCCTACAATGAGCAGTTCTTC
TRBD1	TRBV4-2	TRBJ2-3	-	CASSQRTGLSTDTQYF	TGTGCCAGCAGCCAAAGGACAGGGTTAAGCACAGATACGCAGTATTTT
-	TRBV9	TRBJ1-5	-	CASSVEGLGNQPQHF	TGTGCCAGCAGCGTAGAGGGGTTAGGCAATCAGCCCCAGCATTTT
TRBD1	TRBV14	TRBJ2-7	few	CASSQVGDRMGEQYF	TGTGCCAGCAGCCAAGTCGGGGACAGGATGGGAGAGCAGTACTTC
TRBD1	TRBV4-3	TRBJ2-7	-	CASSQDSQGAEQYF	TGCGCCAGCAGCCAAGACTCACAGGGGGCTGAGCAGTACTTC
-	TRBV19	TRBJ2-1	once	CASSMFGGSRINEQFF	TGTGCCAGTAGTATGTTTGGAGGGTCGCGCATCAATGAGCAGTTCTTC
TRBD1	TRBV5-1	TRBJ2-7	-	CASSSGTGSSEQYF	TGCGCCAGCAGTTCCGGGACAGGGTCCTCCGAGCAGTACTTC
TRBD1	TRBV18	TRBJ1-1	once	CASRQGTEAFF	TGTGCCAGTAGACAGGGGACTGAAGCTTTCTTT
-	TRBV6-1	TRBJ1-5	-	CASSRDFAQPQHF	TGTGCCAGCAGTAGGGACTTTGCCCAGCCCCAGCATTTT
TRBD1	TRBV30	TRBJ1-1	-	CAWITPGQGNTEAFF	TGTGCCTGGATTACCCCGGGACAGGGGAACACTGAAGCTTTCTTT
-	TRBV25-1	TRBJ1-2	-	CASSEFGASSTEYYGYTF	TGTGCCAGCAGTGAATTTGGTGCCAGTTCAACCGAATACTATGGCTACACCTTC
TRBD1	TRBV28	TRBJ2-3	-	CASSPTGQGRYTQYF	TGTGCCAGCAGTCCCACGGGACAGGGTCGATATACGCAGTATTTT
-	TRBV10-3	TRBJ1-1	-	CAISGQMNTEAFF	TGTGCCATCAGTGGACAGATGAACACTGAAGCTTTCTTT
TRBD1	TRBV11-3	TRBJ2-3	-	CASSFGQGANTQYF	TGTGCCAGCAGCTTTGGACAGGGGGCAAATACGCAGTATTTT
TRBD1	TRBV9	TRBJ2-5	-	CASSPWTGQETQYF	TGTGCCAGCAGCCCCTGGACAGGGCAAGAGACCCAGTACTTC
TRBD1	TRBV6-1	TRBJ1-2	-	CASSPSGTGGGYTF	TGTGCCAGCAGCCCGAGTGGGACAGGGGGTGGCTACACCTTC
-	TRBV10-3	TRBJ2-1	few	CAISDLGFTYNEQFF	TGTGCCATCAGTGATCTGGGCTTTACCTACAATGAGCAGTTCTTC
TRBD2	TRBV27	TRBJ2-3	-	CASSASGSHTDTQYF	TGTGCCAGCAGCGCGAGCGGGAGCCACACAGATACGCAGTATTTT
-	TRBV5-6	TRBJ1-2	-	CASSLGQGLVDYGYTF	TGTGCCAGCAGCTTGGGGCAGGGTTTGGTTGACTATGGCTACACCTTC
-	TRBV6-5	TRBJ1-1	-	CASSGEPMNTEAFF	TGTGCCAGTTCTGGGGAGCCGATGAACACTGAAGCTTTCTTT
-	TRBV19	TRBJ1-1	few	CASSTGHLQGTEAFF	TGTGCCAGTAGTACAGGACATTTACAAGGCACTGAAGCTTTCTTT
-	TRBV7-9	TRBJ2-6	-	CASSPRTANSGANVLTF	TGTGCCAGCAGCCCACGTACAGCCAACTCTGGGGCCAACGTCCTGACTTTC
-	TRBV5-1	TRBJ2-3	-	CASSLGRVTSTDTQYF	TGCGCCAGCAGCTTGGGTCGCGTAACTAGCACAGATACGCAGTATTTT
-	TRBV13	TRBJ2-7	-	CASSYDRAYEQYF	TGTGCCAGCAGCTACGACAGAGCCTACGAGCAGTACTTC
-	TRBV5-1	TRBJ2-7	-	CASSLGGELYEQYF	TGCGCCAGCAGCTTGGGGGGGGAACTCTACGAGCAGTACTTC
-	TRBV5-1	TRBJ2-7	-	CASSLVGGRDYEQYF	TGCGCCAGCAGCTTGGTTGGCGGCAGGGACTACGAGCAGTACTTC